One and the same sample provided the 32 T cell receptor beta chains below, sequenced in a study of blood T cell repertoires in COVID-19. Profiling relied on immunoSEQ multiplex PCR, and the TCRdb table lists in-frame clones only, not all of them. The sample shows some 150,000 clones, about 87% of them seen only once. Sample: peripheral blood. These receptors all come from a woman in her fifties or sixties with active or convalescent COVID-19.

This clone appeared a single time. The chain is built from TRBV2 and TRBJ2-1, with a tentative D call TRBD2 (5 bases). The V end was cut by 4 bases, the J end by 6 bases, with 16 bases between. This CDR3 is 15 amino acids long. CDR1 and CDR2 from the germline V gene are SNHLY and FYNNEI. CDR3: CASSAAVGRGNEQFF. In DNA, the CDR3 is TGTGCCAGCAGTGCCGCTGTGGGTCGGGGCAATGAGCAGTTCTTC.

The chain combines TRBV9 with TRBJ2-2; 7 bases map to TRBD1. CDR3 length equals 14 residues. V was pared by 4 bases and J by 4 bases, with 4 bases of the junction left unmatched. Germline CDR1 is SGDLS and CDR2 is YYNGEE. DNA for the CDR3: TGTGCCAGCAGCCCGACAGGGTCCACCGGGGAGCTGTTTTTT. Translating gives CASSPTGSTGELFF.

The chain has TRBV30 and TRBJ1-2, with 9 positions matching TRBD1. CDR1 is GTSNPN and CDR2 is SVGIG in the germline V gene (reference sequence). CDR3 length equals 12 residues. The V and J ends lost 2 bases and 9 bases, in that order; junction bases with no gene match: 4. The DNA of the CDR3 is TGTGCCTGGAGTACAGGACAGGGGAGCTACACCTTC. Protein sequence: CAWSTGQGSYTF.

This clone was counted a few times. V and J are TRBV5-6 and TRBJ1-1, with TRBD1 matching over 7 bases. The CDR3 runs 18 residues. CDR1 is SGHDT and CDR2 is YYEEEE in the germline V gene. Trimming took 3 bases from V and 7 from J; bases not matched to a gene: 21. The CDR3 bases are TGTGCCAGCAGCTGGAGCACAGGGGTCATAAGCTTGGGCCTTGAAGCTTTCTTT. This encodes CASSWSTGVISLGLEAFF.

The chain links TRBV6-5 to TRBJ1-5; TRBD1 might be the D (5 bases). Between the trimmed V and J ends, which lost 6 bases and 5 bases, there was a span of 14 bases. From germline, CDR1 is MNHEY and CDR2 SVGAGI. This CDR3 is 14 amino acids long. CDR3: CASSYDSTYQPQHF. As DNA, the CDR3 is TGTGCCAGCAGCTACGACAGTACCTATCAGCCCCAGCATTTT.

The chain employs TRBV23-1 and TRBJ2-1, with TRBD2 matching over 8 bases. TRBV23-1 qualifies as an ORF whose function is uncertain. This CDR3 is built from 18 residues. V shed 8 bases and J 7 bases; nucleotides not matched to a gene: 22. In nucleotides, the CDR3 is TGCGCCAGCCCGGGGGGGCTAGCGGTCTCGGGGAAGGGGAATGAGCAGTTCTTC. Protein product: CASPGGLAVSGKGNEQFF.

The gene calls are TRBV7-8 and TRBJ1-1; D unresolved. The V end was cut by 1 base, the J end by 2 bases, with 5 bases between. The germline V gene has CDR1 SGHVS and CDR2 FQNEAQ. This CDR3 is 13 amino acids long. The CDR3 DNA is TGTGCCAGCAGCTTAGATCAAAACACTGAAGCTTTCTTT. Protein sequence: CASSLDQNTEAFF.

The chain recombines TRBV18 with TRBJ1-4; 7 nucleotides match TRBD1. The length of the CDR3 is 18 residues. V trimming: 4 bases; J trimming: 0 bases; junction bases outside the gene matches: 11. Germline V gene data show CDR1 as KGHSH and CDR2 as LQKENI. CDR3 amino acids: CASSRNRPTGTTNEKLFF. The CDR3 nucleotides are TGTGCCAGCTCACGAAATAGACCGACAGGGACAACTAATGAAAAACTGTTTTTT.

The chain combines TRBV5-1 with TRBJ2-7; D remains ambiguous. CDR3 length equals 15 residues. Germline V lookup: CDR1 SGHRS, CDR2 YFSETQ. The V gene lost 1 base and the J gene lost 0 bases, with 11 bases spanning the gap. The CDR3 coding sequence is TGCGCCAGCAGCTTGAACTCCCTGAGCTCCTACGAGCAGTACTTC. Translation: CASSLNSLSSYEQYF. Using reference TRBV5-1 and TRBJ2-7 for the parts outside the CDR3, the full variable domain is KAGVTQTPRYLIKTRGQQVTLSCSPISGHRSVSWYQQTPGQGLQFLFEYFSETQRNKGNFPGRFSGRQFSNSRSEMNVSTLELGDSALYLCASSLNSLSSYEQYFGPGTRLTVT.

The CDR3 sequence: CASSSTGKNYGYTF. In DNA, the CDR3 is TGTGCCAGCAGCTCGACAGGGAAAAACTATGGCTACACCTTC. The V gene is TRBV7-3, the J gene TRBJ1-2, with 7 bases aligning to TRBD1. V lost 4 bases, J lost 2 bases, and 4 bases stayed unmatched. The CDR3 has 14 residues. CDR1 and CDR2 (germline): SGHTA, FQGTGA. Full variable domain (rest looked up from reference TRBV7-3 and TRBJ1-2): GAGVSQTPSNKVTEKGKYVELRCDPISGHTALYWYRQSLGQGPEFLIYFQGTGAADDSGLPNDRFFAVRPEGSVSTLKIQRTERGDSAVYLCASSSTGKNYGYTFGSGTRLTVV.

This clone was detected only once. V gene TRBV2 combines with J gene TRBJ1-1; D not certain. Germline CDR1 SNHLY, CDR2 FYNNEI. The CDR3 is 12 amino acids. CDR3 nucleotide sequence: TGTGTCCCTGCCCGGGGTGAGGTTGAAGCTTTCTTT. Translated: CVPARGEVEAFF.

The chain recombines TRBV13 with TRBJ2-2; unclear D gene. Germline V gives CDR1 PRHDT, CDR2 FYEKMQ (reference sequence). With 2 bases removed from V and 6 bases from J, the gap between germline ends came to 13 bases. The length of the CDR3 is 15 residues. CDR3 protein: CASSLPPPGSGELFF. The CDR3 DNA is TGTGCCAGCAGCTTACCCCCCCCAGGTTCCGGGGAGCTGTTTTTT.

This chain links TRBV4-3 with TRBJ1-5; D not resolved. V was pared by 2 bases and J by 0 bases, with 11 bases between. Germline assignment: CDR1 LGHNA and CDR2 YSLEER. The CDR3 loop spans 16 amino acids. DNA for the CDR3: TGCGCCAGCAGCCAAACATATATAAATAGCAATCAGCCCCAGCATTTT. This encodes CASSQTYINSNQPQHF.

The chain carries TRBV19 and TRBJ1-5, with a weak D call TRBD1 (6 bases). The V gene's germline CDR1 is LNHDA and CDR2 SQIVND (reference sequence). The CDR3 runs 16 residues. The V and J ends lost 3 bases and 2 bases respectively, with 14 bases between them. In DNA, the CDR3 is TGTGCCAGTAGTATTAGCAGGGGTCGAGGCAATCAGCCCCAGCATTTT. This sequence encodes CASSISRGRGNQPQHF.

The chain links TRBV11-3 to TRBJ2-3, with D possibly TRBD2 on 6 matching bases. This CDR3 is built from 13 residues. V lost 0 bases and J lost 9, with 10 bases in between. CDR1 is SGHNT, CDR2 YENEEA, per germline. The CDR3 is CASSLDLSGTQYF. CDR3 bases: TGTGCCAGCAGCTTAGATCTTAGCGGAACGCAGTATTTT.

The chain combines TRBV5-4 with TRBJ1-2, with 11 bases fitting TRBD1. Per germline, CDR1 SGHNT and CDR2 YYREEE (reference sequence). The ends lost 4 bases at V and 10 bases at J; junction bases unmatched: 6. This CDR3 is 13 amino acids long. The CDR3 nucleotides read TGTGCCAGCAGCCGGGACAGGGGGTCAGACTACACCTTC. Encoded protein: CASSRDRGSDYTF.

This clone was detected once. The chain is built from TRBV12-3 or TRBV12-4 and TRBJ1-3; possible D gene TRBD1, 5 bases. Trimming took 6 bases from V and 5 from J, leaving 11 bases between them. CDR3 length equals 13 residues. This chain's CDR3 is CASSSQGRNTIYF. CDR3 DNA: TGTGCCAGCAGCTCTCAGGGCCGAAACACCATATATTTT.

The CDR3 DNA follows: TGTGCCAGCAGTTTAGGCGGGGTGGGGACCGGGGAGCTGTTTTTT. Encoded protein: CASSLGGVGTGELFF. The V and J genes are TRBV28 and TRBJ2-2; D might be TRBD2 (6 bases). This CDR3 spans 15 amino acids. CDR1 and CDR2 from the germline V gene are MDHEN and SYDVKM. Trimming cost V 2 bases and J 5 bases, with 12 bases left between them.

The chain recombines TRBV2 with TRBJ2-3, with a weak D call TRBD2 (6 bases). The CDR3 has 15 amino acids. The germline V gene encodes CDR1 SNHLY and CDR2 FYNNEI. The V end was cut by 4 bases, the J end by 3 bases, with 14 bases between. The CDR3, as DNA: TGTGCCAGCAGTGCAATGGGACTGGTAACAGATACGCAGTATTTT. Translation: CASSAMGLVTDTQYF.

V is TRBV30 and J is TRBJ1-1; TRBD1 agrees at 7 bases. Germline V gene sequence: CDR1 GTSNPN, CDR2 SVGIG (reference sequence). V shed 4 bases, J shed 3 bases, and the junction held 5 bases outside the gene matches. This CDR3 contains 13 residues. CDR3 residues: CAWKGARDTEAFF. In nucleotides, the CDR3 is TGTGCCTGGAAGGGGGCGCGGGACACTGAAGCTTTCTTT. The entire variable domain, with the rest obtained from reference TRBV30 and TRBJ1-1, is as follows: SQTIHQWPATLVQPVGSPLSLECTVEGTSNPNLYWYRQAAGRGLQLLFYSVGIGQISSEVPQNLSASRPQDRQFILSSKKLLLSDSGFYLCAWKGARDTEAFFGQGTRLTVV.

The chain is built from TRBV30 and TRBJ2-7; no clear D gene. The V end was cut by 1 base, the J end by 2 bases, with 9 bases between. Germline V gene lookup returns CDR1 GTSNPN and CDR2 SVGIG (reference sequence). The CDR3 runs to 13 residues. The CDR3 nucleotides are TGTGCCTGGAGTGGCACTGATCCCTACGAGCAGTACTTC. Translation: CAWSGTDPYEQYF.

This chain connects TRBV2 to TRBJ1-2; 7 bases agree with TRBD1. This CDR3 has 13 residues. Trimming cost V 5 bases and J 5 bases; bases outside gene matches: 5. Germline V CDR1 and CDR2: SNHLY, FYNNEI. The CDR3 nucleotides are TGTGCCAGCAGTTCTGGGACAGCGTATGGCTACACCTTC. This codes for CASSSGTAYGYTF.

The CDR3 coding sequence is TGTGCCTGGAGTGCGGGGGGCGCAAACTATGGCTACACCTTC. As protein: CAWSAGGANYGYTF. The V and J genes are TRBV30 and TRBJ1-2; TRBD1 might be the D (6 bases). From germline, CDR1 is GTSNPN and CDR2 SVGIG (reference sequence). The length of the CDR3 is 14 residues. With 1 base removed from V and 2 bases from J, the gap between germline ends came to 11 bases. Variable domain in full (rest from reference TRBV30 and TRBJ1-2): SQTIHQWPATLVQPVGSPLSLECTVEGTSNPNLYWYRQAAGRGLQLLFYSVGIGQISSEVPQNLSASRPQDRQFILSSKKLLLSDSGFYLCAWSAGGANYGYTFGSGTRLTVV.

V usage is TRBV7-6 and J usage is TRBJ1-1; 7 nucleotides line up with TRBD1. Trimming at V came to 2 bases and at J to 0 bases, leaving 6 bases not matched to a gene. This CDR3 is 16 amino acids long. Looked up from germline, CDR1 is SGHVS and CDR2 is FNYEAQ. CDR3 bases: TGTGCCAGCAGCTTATCTACAGGGGATATGAACACTGAAGCTTTCTTT. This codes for CASSLSTGDMNTEAFF.

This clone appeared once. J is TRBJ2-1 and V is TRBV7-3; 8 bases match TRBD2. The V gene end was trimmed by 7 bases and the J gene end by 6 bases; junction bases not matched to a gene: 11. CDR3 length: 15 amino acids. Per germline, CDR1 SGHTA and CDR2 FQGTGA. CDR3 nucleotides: TGTGCCAGCAAGGATAGCGGGACCCCTCGCAATGAGCAGTTCTTC. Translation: CASKDSGTPRNEQFF.

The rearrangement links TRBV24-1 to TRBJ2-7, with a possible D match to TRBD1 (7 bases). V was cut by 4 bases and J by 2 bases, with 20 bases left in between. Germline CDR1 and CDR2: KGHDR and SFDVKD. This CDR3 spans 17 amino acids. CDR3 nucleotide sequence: TGTGCCACCAGTGACCGGGGGACAGCGGTAACCCCCTACGAGCAGTACTTC. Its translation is CATSDRGTAVTPYEQYF.

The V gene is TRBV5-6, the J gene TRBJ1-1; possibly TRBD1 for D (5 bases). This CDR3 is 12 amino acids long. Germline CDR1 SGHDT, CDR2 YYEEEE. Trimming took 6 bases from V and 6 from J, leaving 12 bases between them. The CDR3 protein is CASTSKGPEAFF. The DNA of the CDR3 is TGTGCCAGCACCTCGAAGGGGCCTGAAGCTTTCTTT.

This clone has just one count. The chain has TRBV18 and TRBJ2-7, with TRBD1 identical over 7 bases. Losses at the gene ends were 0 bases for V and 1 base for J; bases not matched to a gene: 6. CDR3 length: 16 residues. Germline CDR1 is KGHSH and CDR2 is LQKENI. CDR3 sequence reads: CASSPPRQGSSYEQYF. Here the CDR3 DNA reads TGTGCCAGCTCACCACCGCGACAGGGCAGTTCCTACGAGCAGTACTTC.

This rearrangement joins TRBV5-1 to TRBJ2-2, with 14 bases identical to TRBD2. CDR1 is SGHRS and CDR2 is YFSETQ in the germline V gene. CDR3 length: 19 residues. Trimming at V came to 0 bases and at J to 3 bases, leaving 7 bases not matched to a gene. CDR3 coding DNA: TGCGCCAGCAGCTTGGTAGGGACTAGCGGGAGTGGGTACACCGGGGAGCTGTTTTTT. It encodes CASSLVGTSGSGYTGELFF.

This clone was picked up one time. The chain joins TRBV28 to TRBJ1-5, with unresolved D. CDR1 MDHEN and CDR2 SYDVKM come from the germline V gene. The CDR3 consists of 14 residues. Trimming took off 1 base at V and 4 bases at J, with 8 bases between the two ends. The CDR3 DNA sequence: TGTGCCAGCAGTTTATCGCAGAGGAATCAGCCCCAGCATTTT. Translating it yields CASSLSQRNQPQHF.

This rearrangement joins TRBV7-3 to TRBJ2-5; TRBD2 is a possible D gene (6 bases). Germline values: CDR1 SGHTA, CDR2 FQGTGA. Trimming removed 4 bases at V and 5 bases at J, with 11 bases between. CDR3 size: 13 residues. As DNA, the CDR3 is TGTGCCAGCAGCTCATTCGGAGGGGAGACCCAGTACTTC. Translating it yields CASSSFGGETQYF. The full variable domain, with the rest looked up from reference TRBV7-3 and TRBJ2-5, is GAGVSQTPSNKVTEKGKYVELRCDPISGHTALYWYRQSLGQGPEFLIYFQGTGAADDSGLPNDRFFAVRPEGSVSTLKIQRTERGDSAVYLCASSSFGGETQYFGPGTRLLVL.

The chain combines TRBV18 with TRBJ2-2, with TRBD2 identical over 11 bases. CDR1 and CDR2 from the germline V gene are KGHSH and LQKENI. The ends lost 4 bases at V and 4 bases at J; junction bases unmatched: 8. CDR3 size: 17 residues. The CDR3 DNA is TGTGCCAGCTCACGGTCGCTAGCGGGAGGTGGCACCGGGGAGCTGTTTTTT. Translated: CASSRSLAGGGTGELFF.